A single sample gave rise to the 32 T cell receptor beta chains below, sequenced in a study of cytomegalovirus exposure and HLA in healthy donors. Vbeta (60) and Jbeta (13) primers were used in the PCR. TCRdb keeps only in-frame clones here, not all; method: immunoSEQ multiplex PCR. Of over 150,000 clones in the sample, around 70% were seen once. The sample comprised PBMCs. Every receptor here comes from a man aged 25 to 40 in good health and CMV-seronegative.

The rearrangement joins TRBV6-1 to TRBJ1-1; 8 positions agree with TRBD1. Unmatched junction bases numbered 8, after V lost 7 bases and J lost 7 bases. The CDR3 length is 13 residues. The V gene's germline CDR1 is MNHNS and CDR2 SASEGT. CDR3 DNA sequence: TGTGCCAGCACAGTTCAGGGGGCTGGTGAAGCTTTCTTT. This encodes CASTVQGAGEAFF.

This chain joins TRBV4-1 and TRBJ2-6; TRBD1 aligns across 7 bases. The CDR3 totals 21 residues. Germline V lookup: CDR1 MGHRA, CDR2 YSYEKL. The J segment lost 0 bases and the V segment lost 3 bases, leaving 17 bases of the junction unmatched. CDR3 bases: TGCGCCAGCAGCCATTATCCAGGGACAGAAAGCCTAGACTCTGGGGCCAACGTCCTGACTTTC. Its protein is CASSHYPGTESLDSGANVLTF.

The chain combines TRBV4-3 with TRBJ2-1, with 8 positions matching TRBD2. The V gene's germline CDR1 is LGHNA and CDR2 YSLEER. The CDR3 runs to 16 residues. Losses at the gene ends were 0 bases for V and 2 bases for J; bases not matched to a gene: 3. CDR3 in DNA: TGCGCCAGCAGCCAAGACGGCGGGGGGCCCTACAATGAGCAGTTCTTC. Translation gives CASSQDGGGPYNEQFF.

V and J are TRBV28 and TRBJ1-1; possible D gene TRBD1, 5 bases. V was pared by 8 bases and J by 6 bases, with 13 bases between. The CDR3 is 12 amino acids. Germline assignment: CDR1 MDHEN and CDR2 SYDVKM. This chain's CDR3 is CASWGVEAEAFF. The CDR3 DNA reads TGTGCCAGCTGGGGCGTGGAAGCTGAAGCTTTCTTT.

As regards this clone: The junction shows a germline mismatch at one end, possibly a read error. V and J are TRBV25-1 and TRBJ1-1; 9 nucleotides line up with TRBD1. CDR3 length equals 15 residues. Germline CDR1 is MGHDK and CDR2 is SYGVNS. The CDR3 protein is CVSSMGQGTNTEAFF. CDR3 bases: TGTGTCAGCAGTATGGGACAGGGAACGAACACTGAAGCTTTCTTT.

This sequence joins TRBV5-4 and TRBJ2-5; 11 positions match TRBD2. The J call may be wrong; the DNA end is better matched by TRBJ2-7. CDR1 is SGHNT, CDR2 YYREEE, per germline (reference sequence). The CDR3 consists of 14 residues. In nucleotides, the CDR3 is TGTGCCAGCAGCCTAACTAGCGGGGGCTACGAGCAGTACTTC. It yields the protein CASSLTSGGYEQYF.

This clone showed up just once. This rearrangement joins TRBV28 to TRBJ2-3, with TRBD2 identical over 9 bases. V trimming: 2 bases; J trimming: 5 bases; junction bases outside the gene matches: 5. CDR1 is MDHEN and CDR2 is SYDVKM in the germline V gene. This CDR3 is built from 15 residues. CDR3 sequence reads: CASSLGGGARDTQYF. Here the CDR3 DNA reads TGTGCCAGCAGTTTAGGCGGGGGGGCGAGAGATACGCAGTATTTT.

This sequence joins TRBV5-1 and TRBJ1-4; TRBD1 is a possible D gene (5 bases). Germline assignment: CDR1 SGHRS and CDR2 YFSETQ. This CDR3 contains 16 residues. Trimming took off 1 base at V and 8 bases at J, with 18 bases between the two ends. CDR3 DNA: TGCGCCAGCAGCTTGAGAGGGTTGTCGGGGGAGGAAAAACTGTTTTTT. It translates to CASSLRGLSGEEKLFF.

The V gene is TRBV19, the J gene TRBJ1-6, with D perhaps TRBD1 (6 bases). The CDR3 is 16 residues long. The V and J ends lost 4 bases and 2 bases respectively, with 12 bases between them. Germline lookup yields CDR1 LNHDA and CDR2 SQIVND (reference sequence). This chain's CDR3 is CASSTTRGAYNSPLHF. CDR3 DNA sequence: TGTGCCAGTAGTACAACCAGGGGCGCCTATAATTCACCCCTCCACTTT. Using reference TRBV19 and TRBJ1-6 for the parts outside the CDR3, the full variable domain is DGGITQSPKYLFRKEGQNVTLSCEQNLNHDAMYWYRQDPGQGLRLIYYSQIVNDFQKGDIAEGYSVSREKKESFPLTVTSAQKNPTAFYLCASSTTRGAYNSPLHFGNGTRLTVT.

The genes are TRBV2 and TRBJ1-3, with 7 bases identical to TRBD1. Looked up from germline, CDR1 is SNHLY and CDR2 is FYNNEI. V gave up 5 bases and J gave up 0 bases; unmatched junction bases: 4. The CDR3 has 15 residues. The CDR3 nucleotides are TGTGCCAGCAGTCCGGACAGGCACTCTGGAAACACCATATATTTT. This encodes CASSPDRHSGNTIYF.

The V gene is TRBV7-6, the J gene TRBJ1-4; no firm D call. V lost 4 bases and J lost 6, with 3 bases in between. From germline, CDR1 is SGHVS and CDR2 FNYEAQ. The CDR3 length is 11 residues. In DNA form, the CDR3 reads TGTGCCAGCAGCTCGGATGAAAAACTGTTTTTT. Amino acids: CASSSDEKLFF.

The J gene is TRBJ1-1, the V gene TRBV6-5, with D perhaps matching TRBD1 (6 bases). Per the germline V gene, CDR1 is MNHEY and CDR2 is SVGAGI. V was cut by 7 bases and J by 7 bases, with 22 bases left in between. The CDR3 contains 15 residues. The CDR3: CASTQTGGLFGEAFF. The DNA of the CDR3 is TGTGCCAGCACCCAAACGGGGGGCTTGTTTGGTGAAGCTTTCTTT.

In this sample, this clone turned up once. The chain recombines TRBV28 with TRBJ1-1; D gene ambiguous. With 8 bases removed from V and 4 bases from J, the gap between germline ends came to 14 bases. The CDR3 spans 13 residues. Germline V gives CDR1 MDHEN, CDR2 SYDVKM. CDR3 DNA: TGTGCCAGCCTCCCACCTGCGGGCACTGAAGCTTTCTTT. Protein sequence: CASLPPAGTEAFF.

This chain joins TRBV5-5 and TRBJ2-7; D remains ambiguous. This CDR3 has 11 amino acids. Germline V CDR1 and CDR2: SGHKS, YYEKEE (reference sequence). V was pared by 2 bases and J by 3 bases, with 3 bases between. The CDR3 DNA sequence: TGTGCCAGCAGCTTCGGCTACGAGCAGTACTTC. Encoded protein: CASSFGYEQYF.

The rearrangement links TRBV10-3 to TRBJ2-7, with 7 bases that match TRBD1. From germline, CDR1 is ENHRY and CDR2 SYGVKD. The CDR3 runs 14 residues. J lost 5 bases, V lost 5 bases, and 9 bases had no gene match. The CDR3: CAISPADRVHEQYF. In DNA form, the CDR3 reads TGTGCCATCAGTCCCGCAGACAGGGTCCACGAGCAGTACTTC.

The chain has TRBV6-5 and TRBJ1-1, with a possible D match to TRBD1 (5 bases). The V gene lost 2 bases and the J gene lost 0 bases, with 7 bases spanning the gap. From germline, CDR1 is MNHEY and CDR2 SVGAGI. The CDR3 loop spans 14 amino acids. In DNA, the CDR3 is TGTGCCAGCAGTTACGGGGGGTTGAACACTGAAGCTTTCTTT. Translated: CASSYGGLNTEAFF.

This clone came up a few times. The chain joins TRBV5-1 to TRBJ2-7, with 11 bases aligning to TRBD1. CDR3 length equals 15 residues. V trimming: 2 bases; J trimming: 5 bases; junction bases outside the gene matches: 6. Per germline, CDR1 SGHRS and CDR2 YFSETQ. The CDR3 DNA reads TGCGCCAGCAGCTTTGGGACAGGGGGTCGGGACGAGCAGTACTTC. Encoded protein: CASSFGTGGRDEQYF.

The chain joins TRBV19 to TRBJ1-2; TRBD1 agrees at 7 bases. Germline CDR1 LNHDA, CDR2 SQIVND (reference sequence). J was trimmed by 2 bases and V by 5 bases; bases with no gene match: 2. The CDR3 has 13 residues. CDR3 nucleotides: TGTGCCAGTAGTTCGGGACAGAACTATGGCTACACCTTC. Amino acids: CASSSGQNYGYTF.

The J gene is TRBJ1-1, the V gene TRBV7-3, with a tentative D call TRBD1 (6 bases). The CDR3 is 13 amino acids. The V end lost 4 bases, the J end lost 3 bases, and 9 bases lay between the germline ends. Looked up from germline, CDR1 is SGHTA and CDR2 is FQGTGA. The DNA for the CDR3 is TGTGCCAGCAGCTCGGACAGTGACACTGAAGCTTTCTTT. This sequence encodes CASSSDSDTEAFF.

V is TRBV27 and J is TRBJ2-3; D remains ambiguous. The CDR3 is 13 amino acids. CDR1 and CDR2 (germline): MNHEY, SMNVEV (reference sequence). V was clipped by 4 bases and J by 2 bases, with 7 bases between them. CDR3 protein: CASSSLITDTQYF. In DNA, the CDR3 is TGTGCCAGCAGTTCCCTTATCACAGATACGCAGTATTTT.

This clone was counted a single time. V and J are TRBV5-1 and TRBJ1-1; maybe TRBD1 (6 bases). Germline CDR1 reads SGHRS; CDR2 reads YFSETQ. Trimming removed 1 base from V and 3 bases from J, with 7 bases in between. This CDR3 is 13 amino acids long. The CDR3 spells CASSLNRDTEAFF. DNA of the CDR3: TGCGCCAGCAGCTTGAACAGGGACACTGAAGCTTTCTTT.

This CDR3 is CASSLGTGDSYEQYF. In nucleotides, the CDR3 is TGTGCCAGCAGCTTGGGGACAGGGGACAGCTACGAGCAGTACTTC. The chain links TRBV13 to TRBJ2-7; 10 bases agree with TRBD1. The trim removed 3 bases at V and 3 bases at J, leaving 5 bases unmatched. Per germline, CDR1 PRHDT and CDR2 FYEKMQ (reference sequence). The CDR3 has 15 residues. The full variable domain, with the rest looked up from reference TRBV13 and TRBJ2-7, is AAGVIQSPRHLIKEKRETATLKCYPIPRHDTVYWYQQGPGQDPQFLISFYEKMQSDKGSIPDRFSAQQFSDYHSELNMSSLELGDSALYFCASSLGTGDSYEQYFGPGTRLTVT.

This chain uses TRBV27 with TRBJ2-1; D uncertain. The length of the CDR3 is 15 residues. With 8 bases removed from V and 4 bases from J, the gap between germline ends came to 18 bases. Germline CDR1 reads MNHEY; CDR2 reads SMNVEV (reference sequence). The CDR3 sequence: CASASWSRRYNEQFF. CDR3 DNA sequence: TGTGCCAGCGCCTCATGGTCCAGGCGATACAATGAGCAGTTCTTC.

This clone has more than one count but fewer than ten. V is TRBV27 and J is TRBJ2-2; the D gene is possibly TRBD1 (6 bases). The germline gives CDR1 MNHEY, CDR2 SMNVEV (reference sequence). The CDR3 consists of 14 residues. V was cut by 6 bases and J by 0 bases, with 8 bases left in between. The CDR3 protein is CASRGQANTGELFF. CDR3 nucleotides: TGTGCCAGCAGGGGACAAGCGAACACCGGGGAGCTGTTTTTT.

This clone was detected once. The CDR3 region is CSVKGEGSYTEAFF. In nucleotides, the CDR3 is TGCAGCGTCAAGGGTGAGGGATCTTACACTGAAGCTTTCTTT. The chain is built from TRBV29-1 and TRBJ1-1; D gene ambiguous. CDR1 SQVTM and CDR2 ANQGSEA come from the germline V gene. The germline V and J ends were trimmed by 6 bases and 3 bases, with 17 bases remaining between them. This CDR3 spans 14 amino acids.

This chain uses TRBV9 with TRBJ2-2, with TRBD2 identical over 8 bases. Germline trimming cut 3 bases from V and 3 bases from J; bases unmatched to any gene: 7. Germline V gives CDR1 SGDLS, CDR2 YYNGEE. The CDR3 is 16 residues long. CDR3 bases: TGTGCCAGCAGCGCGACTAGCGAGCTTGACACCGGGGAGCTGTTTTTT. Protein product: CASSATSELDTGELFF.

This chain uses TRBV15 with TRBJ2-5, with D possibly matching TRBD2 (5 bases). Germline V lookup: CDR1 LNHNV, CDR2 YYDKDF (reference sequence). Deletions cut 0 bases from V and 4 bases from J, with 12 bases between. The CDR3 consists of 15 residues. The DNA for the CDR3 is TGTGCCACCAGCAGAGAGGGGAGTCGTCGAGAGACCCAGTACTTC. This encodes CATSREGSRRETQYF.

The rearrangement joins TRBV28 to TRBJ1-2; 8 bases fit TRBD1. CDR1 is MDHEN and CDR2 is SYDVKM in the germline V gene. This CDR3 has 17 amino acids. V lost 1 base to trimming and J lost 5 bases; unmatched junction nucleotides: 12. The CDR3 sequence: CASSLLFPSDRGYGYTF. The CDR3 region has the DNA TGTGCCAGCAGTTTATTATTCCCAAGCGACAGGGGTTATGGCTACACCTTC.

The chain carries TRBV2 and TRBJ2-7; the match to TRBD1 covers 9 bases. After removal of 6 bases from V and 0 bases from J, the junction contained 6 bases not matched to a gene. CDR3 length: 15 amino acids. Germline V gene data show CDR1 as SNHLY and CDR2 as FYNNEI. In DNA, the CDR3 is TGTGCCAGCAGACTACGGACAGGGGACTCCTACGAGCAGTACTTC. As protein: CASRLRTGDSYEQYF.

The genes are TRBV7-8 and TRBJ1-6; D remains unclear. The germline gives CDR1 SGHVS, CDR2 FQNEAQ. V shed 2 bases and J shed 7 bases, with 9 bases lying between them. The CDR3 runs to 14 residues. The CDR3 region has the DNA TGTGCCAGCAGCTTAAGTCCCCAGAATTCACCCCTCCACTTT. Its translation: CASSLSPQNSPLHF.

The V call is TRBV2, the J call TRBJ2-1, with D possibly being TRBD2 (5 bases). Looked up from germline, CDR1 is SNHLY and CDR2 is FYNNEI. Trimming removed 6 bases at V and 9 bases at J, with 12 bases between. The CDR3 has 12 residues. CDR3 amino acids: CASRADLAEQFF. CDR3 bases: TGTGCCAGCAGGGCGGACTTGGCTGAGCAGTTCTTC.

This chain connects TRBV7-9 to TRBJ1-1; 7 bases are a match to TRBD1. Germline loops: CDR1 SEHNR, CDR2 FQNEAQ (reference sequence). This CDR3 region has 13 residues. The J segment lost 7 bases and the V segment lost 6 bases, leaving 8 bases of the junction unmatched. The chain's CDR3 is CASRPTGSGEAFF. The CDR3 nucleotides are TGTGCCAGCAGGCCGACAGGGAGCGGTGAAGCTTTCTTT.